This T cell receptor (beta chain) stems from a study of CD8 T cells in Susac syndrome. The CDR3 has 15 residues. Germline V gives CDR1 LNHNV, CDR2 YYDKDF (reference sequence). J gave up 0 bases and V 5 bases, and 5 bases lay outside the gene matches. An amount of RNA that ranged from about 0.45 to 1 ug was reverse transcribed with random hexamers. A single record per CDR3 protein comes from TCRdb applying MiXCR to the immunoSEQ multiplex PCR reads. The table has 200,000 to 250,000 distinct CDR3 sequences, about 95% seen once; the top ten hold 0.15% to 0.2%. In regard to this clonotype: The antigen is unknown.

Study-level findings and limits: Clonal expansion was not seen in any Susac syndrome CD4+ T cell repertoire. In its TCR sequencing and HLA analysis, the study acknowledged that the number of individuals was relatively small.

The source of this sequence is a human donor with Susac syndrome. The chain employs TRBV15 and TRBJ2-3; 7 bases agree with TRBD1. Sequenced: CD4+ T cells from PBMCs. Written as DNA, the CDR3 is TGTGCCACCAGCGGGAGACAGGGAAGCACAGATACGCAGTATTTT. Amino acids: CATSGRQGSTDTQYF.